Each of the 23 T cell receptor beta chains below was sequenced from the same sample in a study of CD8 T cells in ankylosing spondylitis. TCRdb processed the 5' RACE reads anew with MiXCR; each CDR3 protein has one entry. This sample has 250,000 to 350,000 distinct CDR3 sequences, with around 19% found just once. Material: blood, either unsorted or a sorted T cell fraction (not recorded which). The receptor set was obtained from a male donor with ankylosing spondylitis or in good health (not recorded which).

V gene TRBV12-3 or TRBV12-4 combines with J gene TRBJ1-2, with D possibly matching TRBD1 (6 bases). The CDR3 is 15 residues long. Trimming took 6 bases from V and 8 from J, leaving 22 bases between them. The chain's CDR3 is CASSTQMGGARGYTF. The CDR3 region has the DNA TGTGCCAGCAGCACCCAAATGGGGGGCGCTCGGGGCTACACCTTC.

The V and J genes are TRBV28 and TRBJ2-3; 7 nucleotides line up with TRBD1. The length of the CDR3 is 14 residues. The junction had 8 bases not matched to a gene; V was cut back by 6 bases and J by 5 bases. Germline assignment: CDR1 MDHEN and CDR2 SYDVKM. CDR3 sequence reads: CASREPYRGDTQYF. The CDR3 DNA sequence: TGTGCCAGCAGGGAACCCTACAGGGGAGATACGCAGTATTTT.

This chain links TRBV28 with TRBJ2-6, with D possibly TRBD2 on 6 matching bases. Per germline, CDR1 MDHEN and CDR2 SYDVKM. Trimming pared 1 base from V and 4 bases from J, leaving 14 bases between. CDR3 length equals 17 residues. The CDR3 DNA is TGTGCCAGCAGTTTATTAGTAGGACTATCAGGGGCCAACGTCCTGACTTTC. Amino acids: CASSLLVGLSGANVLTF.

This clonotype has ten or more counts. The V and J genes are TRBV6-1 and TRBJ2-2, with D unresolved. Germline V gene data show CDR1 as MNHNS and CDR2 as SASEGT. The CDR3 consists of 12 residues. The V end was cut by 5 bases, the J end by 6 bases, with 7 bases between. CDR3 sequence reads: CASSLNSGELFF. Here the CDR3 DNA reads TGTGCCAGCAGTCTAAACTCCGGGGAGCTGTTTTTT.

This chain connects TRBV5-1 to TRBJ2-5; no definite D call. The CDR3 totals 13 residues. V dropped 0 bases and J dropped 3 bases, with 6 bases sitting between them. The germline V gene has CDR1 SGHRS and CDR2 YFSETQ. CDR3: CASSLDGEETQYF. For the CDR3, the DNA is TGCGCCAGCAGCTTGGACGGAGAAGAGACCCAGTACTTC.

This rearrangement joins TRBV5-5 to TRBJ1-6; 8 nucleotides agree with TRBD1. Per germline, CDR1 SGHKS and CDR2 YYEKEE (reference sequence). There are 16 residues in the CDR3. The V and J ends lost 2 bases and 7 bases, in that order; junction bases with no gene match: 8. CDR3: CASSFSGQAENSPLHF. As DNA, the CDR3 is TGTGCCAGCAGCTTCTCGGGACAGGCAGAGAATTCACCCCTCCACTTT.

This chain joins TRBV2 and TRBJ2-1, with TRBD1 matching 7 bases. Germline CDR1 reads SNHLY; CDR2 reads FYNNEI. With V trimmed by 2 bases and J by 8 bases, 9 bases remained unmatched. The CDR3 length is 15 residues. CDR3 amino acids: CASSETGVFTDEQFF. CDR3 nucleotide sequence: TGTGCCAGCAGTGAAACAGGGGTTTTTACCGATGAGCAGTTCTTC.

This clonotype was seen a few times. V is TRBV29-1 and J is TRBJ2-3; 9 positions match TRBD2. Germline CDR1 reads SQVTM; CDR2 reads ANQGSEA. The CDR3 runs 14 residues. The V segment lost 3 bases and the J segment 2 bases; nucleotides outside the gene matches: 3. The CDR3 protein is CSVEAGGITDTQYF. The CDR3 DNA is TGCAGCGTTGAGGCGGGAGGGATCACAGATACGCAGTATTTT.

The sample holds a few counts of this clonotype. V gene TRBV3-1 combines with J gene TRBJ2-5; D is perhaps TRBD2 (6 bases). Trimming cost V 3 bases and J 1 base, with 15 bases left between them. The germline gives CDR1 LGHDT, CDR2 YNNKEL (reference sequence). This CDR3 spans 16 amino acids. The CDR3 sequence: CASSQVLGTSQETQYF. The CDR3 bases are TGTGCCAGCAGCCAGGTTCTCGGGACTTCCCAAGAGACCCAGTACTTC.

The rearrangement uses TRBV4-1 and TRBJ2-5, with TRBD1 identical over 7 bases. CDR3 length: 17 amino acids. V lost 2 bases and J lost 5; bases outside the gene matches: 14. Germline loops: CDR1 MGHRA, CDR2 YSYEKL. The CDR3 loop reads CASSQSGTDLGRETQYF. In DNA, the CDR3 is TGCGCCAGCAGCCAAAGTGGGACAGACCTGGGAAGGGAGACCCAGTACTTC.

With regard to this clonotype: One junction end does not reproduce the germline sequence, and a read error may be involved. The rearrangement uses TRBV10-3 and TRBJ2-3; 10 bases map to TRBD2. The CDR3 consists of 14 residues. Germline lookup yields CDR1 ENHRY and CDR2 SYGVKD. DNA of the CDR3: TGTGCCATCAAAGGACTAGCGGATACAGATGCGCAGTATTTT. It translates to CAIKGLADTDAQYF.

The rearrangement links TRBV27 to TRBJ2-3; 7 bases fit TRBD2. CDR3 length equals 15 residues. Germline V gene sequence: CDR1 MNHEY, CDR2 SMNVEV (reference sequence). With 3 bases clipped from V and 6 bases from J, the junction kept 9 bases outside the gene matches. Here the CDR3 DNA reads TGTGCCAGCAGTTTGGCGGGAGTCGTGGCGGATACGCAGTATTTT. Translating gives CASSLAGVVADTQYF.

This clonotype was detected ten times or more. The CDR3 sequence is CSAPLGTIQETQYF. The CDR3 DNA reads as TGCAGTGCCCCATTGGGGACTATCCAAGAGACCCAGTACTTC. The chain employs TRBV20-1 and TRBJ2-5, with 7 bases fitting TRBD2. Germline lookup yields CDR1 DFQATT and CDR2 SNEGSKA (reference sequence). Trimming removed 6 bases from V and 1 base from J; junction bases left unmatched: 8. This CDR3 region has 14 residues.

The chain is built from TRBV5-1 and TRBJ2-2, with D tentatively TRBD1 (6 bases). V was trimmed by 2 bases and J by 3 bases, leaving 8 bases between them. Germline V gene data show CDR1 as SGHRS and CDR2 as YFSETQ. This CDR3 contains 14 residues. CDR3 loop: CASSFSGDTGELFF. As DNA, the CDR3 is TGCGCCAGCAGCTTTTCAGGGGACACCGGGGAGCTGTTTTTT.

The chain uses TRBV27 and TRBJ1-1, with a tentative D call TRBD1 (5 bases). With 5 bases removed from V and 8 bases from J, the gap between germline ends came to 12 bases. The CDR3 contains 12 residues. Germline CDR1 MNHEY, CDR2 SMNVEV (reference sequence). The DNA for the CDR3 is TGTGCCAGCAGTCACAGGACTGGGGAAGCTTTCTTT. This translates into CASSHRTGEAFF.

This clonotype has only a few counts. This sequence joins TRBV2 and TRBJ2-3; D may be TRBD2 (5 bases). Germline V gene data show CDR1 as SNHLY and CDR2 as FYNNEI. V lost 6 bases and J 1 base, leaving 14 bases between the germline ends. This CDR3 spans 15 amino acids. CDR3 sequence reads: CASRLTLSGTDTQYF. The CDR3 region has the DNA TGTGCCAGCAGGCTAACCCTTAGCGGCACAGATACGCAGTATTTT.

This clonotype was counted ten times or more. V and J are TRBV20-1 and TRBJ1-5; D unresolved. The CDR3 extends over 13 amino acids. Trimming stripped 4 bases from V and 0 bases from J, with 7 bases between. Germline CDR1 and CDR2: DFQATT and SNEGSKA (reference sequence). For the CDR3, the DNA is TGCAGTGCTACCGATTATAGCAATCAGCCCCAGCATTTT. This codes for CSATDYSNQPQHF.

This clonotype was counted between two and nine times. Here the CDR3 DNA reads TGCAGTGCTAGGACTAGCGGGAGGTTTGATGAGCAGTTCTTC. Translation gives CSARTSGRFDEQFF. The chain uses TRBV20-1 and TRBJ2-1; 13 bases match TRBD2. V shed 3 bases and J 8 bases; nucleotides not matched to a gene: 4. The germline V gene encodes CDR1 DFQATT and CDR2 SNEGSKA (reference sequence). CDR3 length: 14 amino acids.

The chain employs TRBV5-1 and TRBJ1-1, with D perhaps matching TRBD1 (6 bases). Germline assignment: CDR1 SGHRS and CDR2 YFSETQ. The CDR3 is 16 amino acids. Trimming removed 4 bases at V and 4 bases at J, with 20 bases between. CDR3 loop: CASSTFNRDGSTEAFF. CDR3 in DNA: TGCGCCAGCAGCACCTTCAACAGGGACGGGAGCACTGAAGCTTTCTTT.

This clonotype appeared a few times. This rearrangement joins TRBV20-1 to TRBJ1-1; D gene unclear. From germline, CDR1 is DFQATT and CDR2 SNEGSKA (reference sequence). This CDR3 is built from 12 residues. V was trimmed by 0 bases and J by 5 bases, leaving 7 bases between them. CDR3 sequence: CSARETWTEAFF. The CDR3 DNA reads TGCAGTGCTAGAGAAACGTGGACTGAAGCTTTCTTT.

Worth noting for this clonotype: The germline gene is not matched at one end of the junction; a read error may be the cause. The rearrangement uses TRBV4-2 and TRBJ1-1; D gene ambiguous. Germline CDR1 reads LGHNA; CDR2 reads YNFKEQ. The CDR3 loop spans 15 amino acids. The CDR3 coding sequence is TGTACCAGCAGCCAAGATCTCACCCCGAACACTGAAGCTTTCTTT. This gives the protein CTSSQDLTPNTEAFF.

This clonotype was seen once. J is TRBJ2-1 and V is TRBV6-2 or TRBV6-3, with 10 bases fitting TRBD2. V trimming: 6 bases; J trimming: 7 bases; junction bases outside the gene matches: 6. The CDR3 has 14 amino acids. Germline CDR1 and CDR2: MNHEY and SVGEGT. The CDR3 sequence: CASSPGLARNEQFF. The CDR3 region has the DNA TGTGCCAGCAGCCCGGGACTAGCGAGAAATGAGCAGTTCTTC.

As concerns this clonotype: A read error may explain this, as a much larger clone is one base away. The chain employs TRBV6-4 and TRBJ2-3, with TRBD1 matching 9 bases. With V trimmed by 4 bases and J by 4 bases, 6 bases remained unmatched. CDR1 is MRHNA and CDR2 is SNTAGT in the germline V gene. This CDR3 has 15 residues. As DNA, the CDR3 is TGTGCCAGCAGTGCGGAACAGGGGGCTGCAGATACGCAGTATTTT. Translating gives CASSAEQGAADTQYF.